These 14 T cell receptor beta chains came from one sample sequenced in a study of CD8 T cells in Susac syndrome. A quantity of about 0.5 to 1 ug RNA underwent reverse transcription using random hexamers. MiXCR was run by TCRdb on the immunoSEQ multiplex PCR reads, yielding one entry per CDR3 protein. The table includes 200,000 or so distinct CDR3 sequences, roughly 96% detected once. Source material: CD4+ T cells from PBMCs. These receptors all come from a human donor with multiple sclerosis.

The CDR3 sequence is CASNQGGHNEQFF. For the CDR3, the DNA is TGCGCCAGCAATCAGGGGGGCCACAATGAGCAGTTCTTC. The gene calls are TRBV5-1 and TRBJ2-1, with D possibly being TRBD1 (7 bases). The CDR3 length is 13 residues. Trimming cost V 6 bases and J 5 bases, with 12 bases left between them. In germline, CDR1 is SGHRS, CDR2 YFSETQ.

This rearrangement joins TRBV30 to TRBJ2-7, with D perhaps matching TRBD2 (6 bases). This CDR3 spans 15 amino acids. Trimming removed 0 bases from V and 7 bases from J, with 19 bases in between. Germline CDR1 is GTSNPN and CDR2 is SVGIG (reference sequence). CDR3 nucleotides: TGTGCCTGGAGTGTACAGCGGGCCTCAACGGGGGAGCAGTACTTC. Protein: CAWSVQRASTGEQYF.

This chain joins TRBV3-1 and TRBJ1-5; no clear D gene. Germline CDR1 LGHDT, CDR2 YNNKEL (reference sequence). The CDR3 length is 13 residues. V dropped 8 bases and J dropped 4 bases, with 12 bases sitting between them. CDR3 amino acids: CASAQTRNQPQHF. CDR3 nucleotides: TGTGCCAGCGCTCAAACCCGTAATCAGCCCCAGCATTTT.

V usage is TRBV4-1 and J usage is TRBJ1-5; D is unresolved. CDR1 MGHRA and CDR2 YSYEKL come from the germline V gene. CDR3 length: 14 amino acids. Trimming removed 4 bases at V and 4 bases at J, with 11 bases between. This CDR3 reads CASSRELGNQPQHF. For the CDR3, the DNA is TGCGCCAGCAGCCGAGAGCTGGGGAATCAGCCCCAGCATTTT.

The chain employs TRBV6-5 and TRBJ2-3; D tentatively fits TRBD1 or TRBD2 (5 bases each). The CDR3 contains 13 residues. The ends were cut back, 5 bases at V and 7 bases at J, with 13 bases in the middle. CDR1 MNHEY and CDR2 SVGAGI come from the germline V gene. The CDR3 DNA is TGTGCCAGCAGTCCCTACCCGGGACATACGCAGTATTTT. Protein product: CASSPYPGHTQYF.

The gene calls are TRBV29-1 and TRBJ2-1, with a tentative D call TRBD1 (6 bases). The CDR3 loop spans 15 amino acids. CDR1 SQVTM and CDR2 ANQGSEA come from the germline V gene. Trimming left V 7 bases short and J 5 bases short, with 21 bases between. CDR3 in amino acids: CSAADSTPYNNEQFF. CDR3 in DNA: TGCAGCGCCGCGGACAGTACCCCATATAACAATGAGCAGTTCTTC.

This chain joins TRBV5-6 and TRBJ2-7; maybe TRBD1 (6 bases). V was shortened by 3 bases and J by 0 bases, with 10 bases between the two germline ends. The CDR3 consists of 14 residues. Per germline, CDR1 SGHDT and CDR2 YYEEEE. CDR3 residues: CASSSQGNSYEQYF. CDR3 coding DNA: TGTGCCAGCAGCTCCCAGGGGAACTCCTACGAGCAGTACTTC.

CDR3: CAWSVPWTAREQYF. CDR3 coding DNA: TGTGCCTGGAGTGTACCATGGACAGCGCGGGAGCAGTACTTC. The chain joins TRBV30 to TRBJ2-7, with D possibly matching TRBD1 (6 bases). The CDR3 totals 14 residues. Trimming took 0 bases from V and 7 from J, leaving 16 bases between them. Germline assignment: CDR1 GTSNPN and CDR2 SVGIG (reference sequence).

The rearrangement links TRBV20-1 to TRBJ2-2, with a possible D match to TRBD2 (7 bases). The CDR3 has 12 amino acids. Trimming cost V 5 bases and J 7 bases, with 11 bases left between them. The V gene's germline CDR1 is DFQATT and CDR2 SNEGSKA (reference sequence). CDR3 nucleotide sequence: TGCAGTGCTGGGGGGGCGGTCGGGGAGCTGTTTTTT. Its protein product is CSAGGAVGELFF.

The CDR3 here is CASSYGGGETEAFF. The CDR3, as DNA: TGTGCCAGCAGTTACGGGGGTGGAGAAACTGAAGCTTTCTTT. The chain uses TRBV6-5 and TRBJ1-1; the D gene is possibly TRBD1 (5 bases). Germline values: CDR1 MNHEY, CDR2 SVGAGI. This CDR3 is built from 14 residues. The ends were cut back, 2 bases at V and 5 bases at J, with 12 bases in the middle.

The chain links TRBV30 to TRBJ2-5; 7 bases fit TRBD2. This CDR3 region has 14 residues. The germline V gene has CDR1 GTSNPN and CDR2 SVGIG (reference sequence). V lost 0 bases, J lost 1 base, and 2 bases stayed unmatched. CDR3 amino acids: CAWSVGGGQETQYF. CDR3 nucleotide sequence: TGTGCCTGGAGTGTAGGCGGGGGCCAAGAGACCCAGTACTTC.

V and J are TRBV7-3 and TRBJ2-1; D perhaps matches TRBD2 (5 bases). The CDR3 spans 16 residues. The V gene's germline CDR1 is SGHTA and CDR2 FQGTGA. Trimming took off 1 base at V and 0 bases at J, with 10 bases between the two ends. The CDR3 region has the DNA TGTGCCAGCAGCTTAAGCCCTAGCCACTCCTACAATGAGCAGTTCTTC. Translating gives CASSLSPSHSYNEQFF. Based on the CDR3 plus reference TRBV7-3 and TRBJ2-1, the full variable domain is GAGVSQTPSNKVTEKGKYVELRCDPISGHTALYWYRQSLGQGPEFLIYFQGTGAADDSGLPNDRFFAVRPEGSVSTLKIQRTERGDSAVYLCASSLSPSHSYNEQFFGPGTRLTVL.

CDR3 nucleotide sequence: TGTGCCAGCAGCCCTTGGGACAGGGGCACCGGGGAGCTGTTTTTT. The encoded protein is CASSPWDRGTGELFF. The J gene is TRBJ2-2, the V gene TRBV3-1; 10 bases are a match to TRBD1. This CDR3 spans 15 amino acids. Trimming took 4 bases from V and 4 from J; bases not matched to a gene: 3. The germline gives CDR1 LGHDT, CDR2 YNNKEL (reference sequence).

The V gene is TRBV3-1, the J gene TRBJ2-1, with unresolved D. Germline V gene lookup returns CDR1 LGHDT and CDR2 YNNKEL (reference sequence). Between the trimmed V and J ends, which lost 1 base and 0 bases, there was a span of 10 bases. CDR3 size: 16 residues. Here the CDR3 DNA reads TGTGCCAGCAGCCAAGGTGTAGGAAGCTCCTACAATGAGCAGTTCTTC. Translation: CASSQGVGSSYNEQFF.